Listed below are T cell receptor beta chains from one sample, sequenced in a study of neurological immune-mediated disorders. TCRdb analysed the 5' RACE reads with MiXCR anew, one entry per CDR3 protein. This table has approximately 70,000 distinct CDR3 sequences, roughly a tenth appearing once. Sequenced sample: PBMCs. These receptors all stem from a man aged 25 to 45 in good health. CDR3s include the opening cysteine and the closing phenylalanine or tryptophan. The D gene is left open where the match is weak. Clone size is not always given. Where it is, it says once, few, many or a class for expanded clones.

V	D	J	size	CDR3	DNA
TRBV7-3	TRBD1	TRBJ2-7	-	CGSSLYPGTGTEQYF	TGTGGCAGCAGCTTGTACCCCGGGACAGGGACCGAGCAGTACTTC
TRBV30	TRBD1	TRBJ2-7	-	CAWSRDRSEQYF	TGTGCCTGGAGTAGGGACAGGAGCGAGCAGTACTTC
TRBV6-5	TRBD1	TRBJ1-6	-	CASSTTQGTTSPLHF	TGTGCCAGCAGTACAACACAGGGGACTACTTCACCCCTCCACTTT
TRBV19	TRBD1	TRBJ2-7	many	CASSTGQGNYEQYF	TGTGCCAGTAGTACGGGACAGGGAAACTACGAGCAGTACTTC
TRBV28	TRBD2	TRBJ2-1	few	CASSLWGGRAGPYNEQFF	TGTGCCAGCAGTTTATGGGGGGGGAGGGCGGGTCCCTACAATGAGCAGTTCTTC
TRBV15	-	TRBJ2-1	many	CATSSYNEQFF	TGTGCCACCAGCAGCTACAATGAGCAGTTCTTC
TRBV11-3	TRBD2	TRBJ2-1	many	CASSPPWGGNNEQFF	TGTGCCAGCAGCCCCCCATGGGGGGGTAACAATGAGCAGTTCTTC
TRBV30	TRBD1	TRBJ2-7	-	CAWTGTGGWGEQYF	TGTGCCTGGACCGGGACAGGGGGTTGGGGAGAGCAGTACTTC
TRBV5-5	-	TRBJ2-5	many	CASSLAGVQETQYF	TGTGCCAGCAGCTTGGCGGGCGTCCAAGAGACCCAGTACTTC
TRBV20-1	TRBD1	TRBJ2-7	many	CSAKDRGEVKWEQYF	TGCAGTGCCAAAGACAGGGGAGAGGTAAAGTGGGAGCAGTACTTC
TRBV20-1	-	TRBJ2-1	many	CSARWTEGYNEQFF	TGCAGTGCTCGGTGGACGGAGGGCTACAATGAGCAGTTCTTC
TRBV28	TRBD1	TRBJ1-3	many	CASSYRKTGGYGNTIYF	TGTGCCAGCAGTTACCGAAAAACAGGGGGCTATGGAAACACCATATATTTT
TRBV12-3/TRBV12-4	TRBD1	TRBJ2-7	many	CASSKRWGQKNYEQYF	TGTGCCAGCAGTAAGAGATGGGGACAGAAAAACTACGAGCAGTACTTC
TRBV11-2	TRBD1	TRBJ1-2	many	CASSYSGTDSYGYTF	TGTGCCAGCAGCTATTCCGGGACAGATAGCTATGGCTACACCTTC
TRBV5-1	-	TRBJ2-7	many	CASSLVGPYEQYF	TGCGCCAGCAGCTTGGTAGGCCCATACGAGCAGTACTTC
TRBV15	-	TRBJ2-3	many	CATSREPNVISGDTQYF	TGTGCCACCAGCAGAGAACCAAACGTAATATCGGGGGATACGCAGTATTTT
TRBV7-8	-	TRBJ1-1	many	CASSLVGQFTEAFF	TGTGCCAGCAGCTTGGTTGGACAGTTCACTGAAGCTTTCTTT
TRBV27	-	TRBJ2-5	many	CASSSTDSQETQYF	TGTGCCAGCAGTTCCACGGACAGCCAAGAGACCCAGTACTTC
TRBV3-1	TRBD2	TRBJ2-1	many	CASSPGVAGGDEQFF	TGTGCCAGCAGCCCCGGAGTCGCGGGGGGAGATGAGCAGTTCTTC
TRBV28	-	TRBJ2-7	many	CASAVTIFYEQYF	TGTGCCAGCGCCGTAACCATCTTCTACGAGCAGTACTTC
TRBV5-1	TRBD2	TRBJ2-1	few	CASSFGLAGGISYNEQFF	TGCGCCAGCAGCTTCGGACTAGCGGGAGGTATATCCTACAATGAGCAGTTCTTC
TRBV20-1	-	TRBJ1-5	-	CSASPLKSNQPQHF	TGCAGTGCTAGTCCCCTGAAGAGCAATCAACCCCAGCATTTT
TRBV7-6	TRBD1	TRBJ2-1	many	CASSLATGGLYNEQFF	TGTGCCAGCAGCTTAGCCACAGGGGGACTCTACAATGAGCAGTTCTTC
TRBV18	TRBD1	TRBJ2-7	many	CASARDRNDYEQYF	TGTGCCAGCGCACGGGACAGGAACGACTACGAGCAGTACTTC
TRBV7-2	-	TRBJ1-3	-	CASSPDPQGNTIYF	TGTGCCAGCAGCCCAGACCCTCAGGGAAACACCATATATTTT
TRBV28	-	TRBJ1-1	many	CASIRTVNTEAFF	TGTGCCAGCATAAGGACGGTGAACACTGAAGCTTTCTTT
TRBV4-1	TRBD2	TRBJ2-7	many	CASSLRDGLGEQYF	TGCGCCAGCAGCCTCCGGGACGGACTAGGCGAGCAGTACTTC
TRBV5-1	-	TRBJ1-1	many	CASSLSLNTEAFF	TGCGCCAGCAGCTTGAGTCTGAACACTGAAGCTTTCTTT